This TCR beta chain was captured by sequencing in a study of blood T cell repertoires in COVID-19. CDR1 is SGHRS, CDR2 YFSETQ, per germline. This CDR3 is built from 12 residues. V was cut by 5 bases and J by 12 bases, with 17 bases left in between. Authors' processing steps: Amplification from reference gene primers served as the basis for estimated nucleated cell counts. Measured with immunoSEQ multiplex PCR; TCRdb has only the in-frame clones, and not every one. For V, J and clone size, that table is used; D and trimming come from the DNA. Of tens of thousands of clones listed, roughly 80% are singletons. This clone was recorded a few times.

This TCR came from a man aged 50-60 years with COVID-19, enrolled during active disease. The chain carries TRBV5-1 and TRBJ1-1, with D perhaps matching TRBD1 (5 bases). The sequenced sample consisted of peripheral blood. CDR3 DNA: TGCGCCAGCAGGATGGAAGGGGATACGACTTTCTTT. It is translated as CASRMEGDTTFF. The variable domain in full, completed from reference TRBV5-1 and TRBJ1-1, reads KAGVTQTPRYLIKTRGQQVTLSCSPISGHRSVSWYQQTPGQGLQFLFEYFSETQRNKGNFPGRFSGRQFSNSRSEMNVSTLELGDSALYLCASRMEGDTTFFGQGTRLTVV.